These T cell receptor beta chains were read from a single sample in a study of Ad26.COV2.S vaccination and SARS-CoV-2 variants. The assay was immunoSEQ multiplex PCR, and TCRdb's table has in-frame clones only and misses some. Here the sample spans some 480,000 clones, around nine tenths being singletons. Sequenced here: peripheral blood, sampled in a trial of Ad26.COV2.S vaccine versus placebo. Receptors originate from a person aged 18-65 years who received the Ad26.COV2.S COVID-19 vaccine or a placebo. CDR3s include the opening cysteine and the closing phenylalanine or tryptophan.

TRBV5-1,TRBJ1-1,CASREGNSGTEAFF
TRBV5-8,TRBJ1-2,CASSLVGGQNYGYTF
TRBV7-2,TRBJ2-1,CASSLVRPSGAYNEQFF
TRBV10-3,TRBJ2-1,CAISEGLAGDEQFF
TRBV7-3,TRBJ2-6,CASSLNLGSSGANVLTF
TRBV9,TRBJ2-1,CASSVGPGLAANNEQFF
TRBV5-1,TRBJ2-6,CASSYSGTGTGANVLTF
TRBV5-1,TRBJ2-1,CASTLGLAVNNEQFF
TRBV6-2/TRBV6-3,TRBJ2-1,CASSYSEVVNEQFF
TRBV7-3,TRBJ2-3,CASSPRTWGDTQYF
TRBV14,TRBJ1-1,CASSQVAGRDSGAF
TRBV12-5,TRBJ1-6,CASGLVLGDRGQYNSPLHF
TRBV7-6,TRBJ2-3,CASSPNWVDTQYF
TRBV14,TRBJ2-7,CASSLAPYEQYF
TRBV9,TRBJ1-4,CASSSGRSNEKLFF
TRBV18,TRBJ2-3,CASSAGAGETDTQYF
TRBV6-1,TRBJ1-5,CASSDPGIRQPQHF
TRBV20-1,TRBJ2-1,CSASGATPSINEQFF
TRBV30,TRBJ2-3,CAWSVSAGLATQYF
TRBV28,TRBJ1-2,CASSTPYGYTF
TRBV27,TRBJ2-2,CASSFGGRSGGELFF
TRBV30,TRBJ1-1,CAWRGAANTEAFF
TRBV28,TRBJ1-1,CASRWGTGNTEAFF
TRBV11-3,TRBJ2-1,CASSLSLAGGNEQFF
TRBV9,TRBJ2-3,CASSVGPRGDTQYF
TRBV7-2,TRBJ1-4,CASSNRPRGGEKLFF
TRBV6-2/TRBV6-3,TRBJ2-7,CASSVSRGSYEQYF
TRBV19,TRBJ1-1,CASSPGPEAFF
TRBV4-2,TRBJ1-2,CASRAGTNNYGYTF
TRBV12-3/TRBV12-4,TRBJ2-1,CASSLPPQGGRFF
TRBV27,TRBJ2-7,CASSLGGYKTSGTTYEQYF
TRBV28,TRBJ1-1,CASRQQGWGTEAFF
TRBV9,TRBJ1-6,CASSVDSRGSPLHF
TRBV28,TRBJ2-1,CASTPQGGAGGSGDNEQFF
TRBV28,TRBJ2-3,CASRPIVGRERETDTQYF
TRBV10-3,TRBJ2-7,CAISESGQSYEQYF
TRBV11-3,TRBJ2-7,CASSLEGNLDYEQYF
TRBV6-8,TRBJ2-6,CASSYPPDRFFNTGANVLTF
TRBV28,TRBJ2-5,CASSLLVAQETQYF
TRBV7-2,TRBJ1-1,CASSSLWGTNEAFF
TRBV9,TRBJ2-5,CASSVDVGGYQETQYF
TRBV28,TRBJ1-5,CASSSGRQGNQPQHF
TRBV7-9,TRBJ1-5,CASSPDWNQPQHF
TRBV6-6,TRBJ2-1,CASSYNLRSSYNEQFF
TRBV10-3,TRBJ2-7,CATQDSGYEQYF
TRBV19,TRBJ1-6,CASSLGGQGNSPLHF
TRBV21-1,TRBJ1-2,CASSKKPGVDYGYTF
TRBV18,TRBJ2-2,CASSPLAPSEATGELFF
TRBV4-2,TRBJ2-4,CASSPQPGGPGYF
TRBV27,TRBJ2-1,CASGYGGSYNEQFF
TRBV19,TRBJ1-5,CASTSSGTGGTQPQHF
TRBV3-1/TRBV3-2,TRBJ1-1,CASTPSGLLAEAFF
TRBV29-1,TRBJ1-1,CGGGEMNTEAFF
TRBV5-1,TRBJ1-3,CASSLETSGNTIYF
TRBV29-1,TRBJ2-1,CSVGLSRGRGEQFF